Listed below are T cell receptor beta chains from one sample, sequenced in a study of blood T cell repertoires in COVID-19. TCRdb keeps only in-frame clones here, not all; method: immunoSEQ multiplex PCR. The table has 350,000 to 550,000 clones, roughly 85% seen once. Sequencing was carried out using PBMCs or T cells enriched from blood (not recorded which). The receptor source for this set is a young woman with acute COVID-19. The CDR3 runs from the conserved cysteine through the conserved F or W. Clone size, where shown, is once, few, many, or a class for clones that have expanded.

>TRBJ2-3|NA|TRBV15
CATSRRGASTDTQYF
>TRBJ2-1|NA|TRBV5-1
CASSLTTSQSYNEQFF
>TRBJ2-1|NA|TRBV20-1
CSVPLGAREFF
>TRBJ1-2|NA|TRBV6-5
CASTLSGDFGYTF
>TRBJ1-2|NA|TRBV29-1
CSVEDRTVYTF
>TRBJ2-2|NA|TRBV11-2
CASSPLPGARTGELFF
>TRBJ2-7|NA|TRBV3-1/TRBV3-2
CASSQKGWTSGGAYEQYF
>TRBJ1-6|once|TRBV3-1/TRBV3-2
CASSPGGSNSPLHF
>TRBJ2-2|NA|TRBV5-1
CASSFGRGGRGGELFF
>TRBJ2-7|NA|TRBV4-3
CASSQDGSGSFYEQYF
>TRBJ2-5|NA|TRBV2
CASSARTGQETQYF
>TRBJ2-7|NA|TRBV9
CASSEQGSGTYEQYF
>TRBJ1-4|once|TRBV7-7
CASSLGSATNEKLFF
>TRBJ2-7|NA|TRBV29-1
CSAGQASYEQYF
>TRBJ2-7|NA|TRBV9
CASSVDSGVTYEQYF
>TRBJ1-5|NA|TRBV3-1/TRBV3-2
CASSQGQNSNQPQHF
>TRBJ2-1|NA|TRBV7-8
CASTQRGGHNEQFF
>TRBJ2-1|NA|TRBV4-2
CASSQEGGGRANEQFF
>TRBJ2-7|NA|TRBV5-1
CASSWIRDRTYEQYF
>TRBJ2-7|NA|TRBV19
CASSMGRGYEQYF
>TRBJ2-7|NA|TRBV6-5
CASSYSPTREQYF
>TRBJ1-6|NA|TRBV9
CASSVAYGESPLHF
>TRBJ1-6|NA|TRBV9
CASSVGGGTGNSPLHF
>TRBJ2-7|NA|TRBV5-1
CASSLETASYEQYF
>TRBJ2-5|NA|TRBV5-1
CASSPDRGETQYF
>TRBJ2-1|NA|TRBV10-3
CAISEPTQGMDEQFF
>TRBJ2-1|NA|TRBV6-5
CASSSQGSYNEQFF
>TRBJ2-7|NA|TRBV25-1
CASIGQGMYEQYF
>TRBJ1-6|NA|TRBV28
CAHRRQTNSPLHF
>TRBJ2-3|NA|TRBV5-1
CASSQGQGTDTQYF
>TRBJ1-1|few|TRBV3-1/TRBV3-2
CASSEGGAYTEAFF
>TRBJ1-1|NA|TRBV7-2
CASSLLRGGTEAFF
>TRBJ2-7|NA|TRBV29-1
CSAPFTYEQYF
>TRBJ2-2|NA|TRBV18
CASSPLQDNTGELFF
>TRBJ1-4|NA|TRBV19
CASSPFLQEKLFF
>TRBJ2-1|NA|TRBV18
CASSGQDYNEQFF
>TRBJ2-3|few|TRBV4-1
CASSQAPGGTTDTQYF
>TRBJ1-5|NA|TRBV7-9
CASSSDRASQPQHF
>TRBJ2-2|NA|TRBV14
CASSLAGGTGELFF
>TRBJ1-3|NA|TRBV19
CASSTGTVDAIYF
>TRBJ2-7|NA|TRBV7-9
CASSSVWRSYEQYF
>TRBJ2-1|once|TRBV29-1
CSATHVGSYNEQFF
>TRBJ1-1|NA|TRBV12-3/TRBV12-4
CASSFPGQAEAFF
>TRBJ1-3|NA|TRBV9
CASSRTGPGNTIYF
>TRBJ1-2|NA|TRBV7-9
CASSLKQGNYGYTF
>TRBJ1-5|NA|TRBV7-9
CASSYQGNNQPQHF
>TRBJ2-5|many|TRBV28
CASSEMQVSQETQYF
>TRBJ1-2|NA|TRBV7-3
CASSLTPGQGIYTF
>TRBJ1-1|NA|TRBV18
CASSPDTTYTEAFF
>TRBJ2-2|NA|TRBV5-4
CASIGGGGHGELFF
>TRBJ1-5|NA|TRBV19
CASSIAEQPQHF
>TRBJ1-6|NA|TRBV2
CASSEAGLVPHF
>TRBJ2-7|NA|TRBV4-1
CASSQERRGYEQYF
>TRBJ2-1|once|TRBV28
CASNYQGSSYNEQFF
>TRBJ2-2|NA|TRBV24-1
CATSDPGQTGELFF